This T cell receptor (beta chain) was sequenced for a study of T cell repertoires in cytomegalovirus infection. Study as a whole: The study used recently identified HLA-C-restricted and well-studied HLA-B-restricted CMV epitopes. An indication of both CMV infection and matching HLA type came from public TCR beta signatures.

General study points: What dominated the ex vivo response were HLA-C-restricted CMV-specific TCR beta clonotypes.

TCRdb re-analysed the reads in MiXCR, keeping a single row per CDR3 protein. The sample carries around 570,000 distinct CDR3 sequences, roughly 42% recorded once. In the case of this clonotype: Its antigen is not identified.

This clonotype originated in a human donor in good health (CMV status not recorded). Some clones in this sample may be carry-over from other donors' samples. This sample comprised cultured PBMCs, obtained from culture after CMV antigen stimulation.

CDR3: CASSREGGHNGYTF. The CDR3, as DNA: TGTGCCAGCAGCCGTGAGGGTGGTCACAATGGCTACACCTTC. The chain employs TRBV6-8 and TRBJ1-2; D remains unclear. The CDR3 is 14 residues long. With 6 bases removed from V and 6 bases from J, the gap between germline ends came to 17 bases. In germline, CDR1 is MNHGY, CDR2 SAAAGT.